One T cell receptor beta chain is described in this entry. This specimen comes from a study of blood T cell repertoires in COVID-19. Study details: The origin of the acute and convalescent COVID-19 samples was the United States, Italy and Spain. Sources were T cells, B-cell-depleted T cells, or PBMCs; the material itself was cDNA or gDNA.

Original handling: Nucleated cell number was recorded as an estimate derived from reference gene primer amplification. Measured with immunoSEQ multiplex PCR; TCRdb has only the in-frame clones, and not every one. The V and J calls and clone size come from that table; D and trimming were worked out from the DNA. The sample lists some 80,000 clones, roughly 80% occurring once. There are 15 residues in the CDR3. Germline CDR1 reads MGHRA; CDR2 reads YSYEKL. V was clipped by 0 bases and J by 6 bases, with 11 bases between them. The sample comprised peripheral blood. The chain uses TRBV4-1 and TRBJ1-4; D is unresolved. This TCR was sampled from a man aged 80 or over with active or convalescent COVID-19. The CDR3 region has the DNA TGCGCCAGCAGCCAAGATCAGGTTTTCGATGAAAAACTGTTTTTT. Protein: CASSQDQVFDEKLFF.